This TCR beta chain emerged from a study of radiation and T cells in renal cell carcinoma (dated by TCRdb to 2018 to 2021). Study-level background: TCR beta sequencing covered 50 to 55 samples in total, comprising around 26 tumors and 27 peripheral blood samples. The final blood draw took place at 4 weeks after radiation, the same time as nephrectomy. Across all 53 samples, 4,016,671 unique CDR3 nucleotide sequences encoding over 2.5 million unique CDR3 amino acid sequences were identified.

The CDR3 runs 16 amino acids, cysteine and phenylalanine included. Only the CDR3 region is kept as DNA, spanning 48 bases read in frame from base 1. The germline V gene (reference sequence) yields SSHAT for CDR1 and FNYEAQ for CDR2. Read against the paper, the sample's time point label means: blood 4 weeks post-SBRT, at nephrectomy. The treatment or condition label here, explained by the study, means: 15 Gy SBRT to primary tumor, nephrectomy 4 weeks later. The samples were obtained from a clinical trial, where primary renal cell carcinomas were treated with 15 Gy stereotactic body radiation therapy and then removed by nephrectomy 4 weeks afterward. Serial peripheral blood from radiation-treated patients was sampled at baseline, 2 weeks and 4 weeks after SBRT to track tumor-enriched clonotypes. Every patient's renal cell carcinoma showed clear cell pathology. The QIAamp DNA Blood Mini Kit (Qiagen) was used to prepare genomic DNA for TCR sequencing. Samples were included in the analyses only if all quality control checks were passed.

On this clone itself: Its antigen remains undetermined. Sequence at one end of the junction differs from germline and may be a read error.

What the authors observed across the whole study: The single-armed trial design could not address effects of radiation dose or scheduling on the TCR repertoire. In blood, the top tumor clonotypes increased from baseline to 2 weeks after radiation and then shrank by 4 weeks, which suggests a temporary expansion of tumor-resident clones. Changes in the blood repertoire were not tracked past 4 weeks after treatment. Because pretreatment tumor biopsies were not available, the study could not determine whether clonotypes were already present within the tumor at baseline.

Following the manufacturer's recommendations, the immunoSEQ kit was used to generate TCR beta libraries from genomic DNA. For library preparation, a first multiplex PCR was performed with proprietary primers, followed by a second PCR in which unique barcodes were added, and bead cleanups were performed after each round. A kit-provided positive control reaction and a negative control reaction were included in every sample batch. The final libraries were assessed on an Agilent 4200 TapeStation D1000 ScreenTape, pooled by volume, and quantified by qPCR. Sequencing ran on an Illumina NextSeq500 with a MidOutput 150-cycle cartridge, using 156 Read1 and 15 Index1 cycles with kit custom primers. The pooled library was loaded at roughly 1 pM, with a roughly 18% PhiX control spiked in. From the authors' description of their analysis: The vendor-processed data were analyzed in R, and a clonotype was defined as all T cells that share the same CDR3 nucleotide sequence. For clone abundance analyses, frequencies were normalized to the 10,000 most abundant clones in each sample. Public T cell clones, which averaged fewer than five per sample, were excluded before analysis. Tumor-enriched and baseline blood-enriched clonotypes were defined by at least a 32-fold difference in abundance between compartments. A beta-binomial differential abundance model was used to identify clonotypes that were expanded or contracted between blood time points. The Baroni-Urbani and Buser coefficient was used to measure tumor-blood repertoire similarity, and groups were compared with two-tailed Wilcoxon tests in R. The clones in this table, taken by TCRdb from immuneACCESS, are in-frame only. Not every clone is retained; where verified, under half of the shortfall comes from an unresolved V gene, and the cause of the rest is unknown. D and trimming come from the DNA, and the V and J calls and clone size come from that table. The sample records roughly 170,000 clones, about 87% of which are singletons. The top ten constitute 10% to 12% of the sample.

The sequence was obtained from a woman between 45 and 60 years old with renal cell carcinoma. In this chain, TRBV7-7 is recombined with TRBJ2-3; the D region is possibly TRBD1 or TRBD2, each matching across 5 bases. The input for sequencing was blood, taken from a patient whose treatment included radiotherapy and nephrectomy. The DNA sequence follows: TGTGCTAGCAGCCCCCTGGGACCCCAGCTGGCAGATACGCAGTATTTT. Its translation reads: CASSPLGPQLADTQYF. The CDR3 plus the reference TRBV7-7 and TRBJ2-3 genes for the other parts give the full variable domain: GAGVSQSPRYKVTKRGQDVTLRCDPISSHATLYWYQQALGQGPEFLTYFNYEAQPDKSGLPSDRFSAERPEGSISTLTIQRTEQRDSAMYRCASSPLGPQLADTQYFGPGTRLTVL.